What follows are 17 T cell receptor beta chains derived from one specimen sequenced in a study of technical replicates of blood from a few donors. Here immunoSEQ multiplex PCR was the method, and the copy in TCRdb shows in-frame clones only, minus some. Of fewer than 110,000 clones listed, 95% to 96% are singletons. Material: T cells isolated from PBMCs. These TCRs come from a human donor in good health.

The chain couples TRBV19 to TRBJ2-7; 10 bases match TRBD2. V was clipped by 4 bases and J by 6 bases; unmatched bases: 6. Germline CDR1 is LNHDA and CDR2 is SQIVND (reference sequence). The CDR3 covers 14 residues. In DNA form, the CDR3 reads TGTGCCAGTAGTACGGCTAGCGGGAGCCTCGAGCAGTACTTC. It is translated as CASSTASGSLEQYF.

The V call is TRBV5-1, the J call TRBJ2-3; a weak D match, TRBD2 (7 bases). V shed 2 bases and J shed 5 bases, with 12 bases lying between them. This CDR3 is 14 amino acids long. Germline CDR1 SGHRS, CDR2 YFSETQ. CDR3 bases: TGCGCCAGCAGCTTTGGGGGGGCCAAAGATACGCAGTATTTT. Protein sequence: CASSFGGAKDTQYF.

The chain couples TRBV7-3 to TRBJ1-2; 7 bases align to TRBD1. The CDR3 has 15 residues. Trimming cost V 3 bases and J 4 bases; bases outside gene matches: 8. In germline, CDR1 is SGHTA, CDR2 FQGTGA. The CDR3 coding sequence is TGTGCCAGCAGCTTGGGGGACAGCCCAAGCTATGGCTACACCTTC. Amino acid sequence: CASSLGDSPSYGYTF.

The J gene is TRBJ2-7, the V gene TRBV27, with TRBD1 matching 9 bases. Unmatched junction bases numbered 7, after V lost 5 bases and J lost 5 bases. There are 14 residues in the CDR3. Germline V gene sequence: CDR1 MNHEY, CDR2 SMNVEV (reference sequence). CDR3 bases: TGTGCCAGCAGTCCCGGGACAGGGCAGCACGAGCAGTACTTC. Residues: CASSPGTGQHEQYF.

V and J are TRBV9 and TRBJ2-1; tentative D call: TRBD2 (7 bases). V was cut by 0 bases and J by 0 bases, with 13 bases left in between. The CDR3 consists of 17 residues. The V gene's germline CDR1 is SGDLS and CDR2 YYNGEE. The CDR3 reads CASSVEGGGYSYNEQFF. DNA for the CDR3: TGTGCCAGCAGCGTAGAGGGGGGGGGCTACTCCTACAATGAGCAGTTCTTC.

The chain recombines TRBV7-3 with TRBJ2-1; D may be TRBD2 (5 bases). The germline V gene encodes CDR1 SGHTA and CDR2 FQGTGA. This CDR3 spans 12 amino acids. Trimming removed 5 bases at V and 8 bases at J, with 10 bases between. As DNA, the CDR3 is TGTGCCAGCAGCCCTGGGAGCGATGAGCAGTTCTTC. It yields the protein CASSPGSDEQFF.

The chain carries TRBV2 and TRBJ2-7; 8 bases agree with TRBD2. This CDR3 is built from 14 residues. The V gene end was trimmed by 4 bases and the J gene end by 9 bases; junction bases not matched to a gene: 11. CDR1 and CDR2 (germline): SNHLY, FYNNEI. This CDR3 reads CASSAEREWVRQYF. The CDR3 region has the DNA TGTGCCAGCAGTGCAGAGCGGGAGTGGGTAAGGCAGTACTTC.

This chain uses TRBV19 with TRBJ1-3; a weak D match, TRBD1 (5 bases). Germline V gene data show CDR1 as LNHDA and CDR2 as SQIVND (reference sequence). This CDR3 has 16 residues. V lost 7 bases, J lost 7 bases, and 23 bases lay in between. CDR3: CASTRWGEKARNTIYF. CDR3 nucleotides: TGTGCCAGTACCCGGTGGGGGGAGAAGGCTCGGAACACCATATATTTT.

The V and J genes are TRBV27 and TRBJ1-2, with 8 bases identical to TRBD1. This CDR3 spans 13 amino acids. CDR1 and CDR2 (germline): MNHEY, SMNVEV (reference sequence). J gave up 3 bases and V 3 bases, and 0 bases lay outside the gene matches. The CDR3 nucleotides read TGTGCCAGCAGTTTGGACAGGGACTATGGCTACACCTTC. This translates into CASSLDRDYGYTF.

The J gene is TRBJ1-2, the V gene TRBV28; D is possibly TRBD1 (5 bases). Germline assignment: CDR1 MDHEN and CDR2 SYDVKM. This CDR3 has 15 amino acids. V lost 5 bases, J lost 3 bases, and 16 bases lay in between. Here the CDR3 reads CASSGTAGPDYGYTF. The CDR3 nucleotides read TGTGCCAGCAGTGGAACGGCAGGGCCAGACTATGGCTACACCTTC.

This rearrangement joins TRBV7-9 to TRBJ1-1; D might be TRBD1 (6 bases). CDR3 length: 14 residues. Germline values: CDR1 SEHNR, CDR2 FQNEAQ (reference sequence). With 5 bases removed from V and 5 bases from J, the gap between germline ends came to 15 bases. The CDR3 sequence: CASSRTGRSTEAFF. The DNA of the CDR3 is TGTGCCAGCAGCAGAACAGGGCGGAGTACTGAAGCTTTCTTT.

CDR3 coding DNA: TGTGCCAGCACCATCACCGTGTCGGGTAGCTACACCTTC. As protein: CASTITVSGSYTF. The rearrangement links TRBV7-9 to TRBJ1-2; no clear D. The V gene lost 7 bases and the J gene lost 9 bases, with 18 bases spanning the gap. Per the germline V gene, CDR1 is SEHNR and CDR2 is FQNEAQ (reference sequence). The CDR3 consists of 13 residues.

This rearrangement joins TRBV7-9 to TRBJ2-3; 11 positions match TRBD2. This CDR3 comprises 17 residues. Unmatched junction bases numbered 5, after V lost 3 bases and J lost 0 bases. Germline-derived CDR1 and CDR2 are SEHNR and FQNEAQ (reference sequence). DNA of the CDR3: TGTGCCAGCAGCTTTAGGACTAGCGGGTCTAGCACAGATACGCAGTATTTT. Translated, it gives CASSFRTSGSSTDTQYF. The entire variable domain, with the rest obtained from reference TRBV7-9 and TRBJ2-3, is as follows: DTGVSQNPRHKITKRGQNVTFRCDPISEHNRLYWYRQTLGQGPEFLTYFQNEAQLEKSRLLSDRFSAERPKGSFSTLEIQRTEQGDSAMYLCASSFRTSGSSTDTQYFGPGTRLTVL.

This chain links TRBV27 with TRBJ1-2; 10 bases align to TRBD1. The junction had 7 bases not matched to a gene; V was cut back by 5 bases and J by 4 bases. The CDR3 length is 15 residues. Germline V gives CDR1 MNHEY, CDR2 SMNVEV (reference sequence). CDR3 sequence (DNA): TGTGCCAGCAGTCCGTGGGACAGGGGCTTCTATGGCTACACCTTC. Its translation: CASSPWDRGFYGYTF.

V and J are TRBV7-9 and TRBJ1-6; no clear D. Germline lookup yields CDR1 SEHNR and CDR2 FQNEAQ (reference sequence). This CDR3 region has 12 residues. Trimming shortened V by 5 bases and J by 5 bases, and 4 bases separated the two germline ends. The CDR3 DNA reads TGTGCCAGCAGCCCCAATAATTCACCCCTCCACTTT. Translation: CASSPNNSPLHF.

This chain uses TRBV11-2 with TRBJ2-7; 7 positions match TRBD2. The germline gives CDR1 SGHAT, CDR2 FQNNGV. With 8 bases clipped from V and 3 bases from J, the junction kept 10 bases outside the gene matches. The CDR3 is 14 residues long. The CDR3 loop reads CASARGVVFYEQYF. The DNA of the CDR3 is TGTGCCAGCGCCCGGGGGGTTGTTTTCTACGAGCAGTACTTC.

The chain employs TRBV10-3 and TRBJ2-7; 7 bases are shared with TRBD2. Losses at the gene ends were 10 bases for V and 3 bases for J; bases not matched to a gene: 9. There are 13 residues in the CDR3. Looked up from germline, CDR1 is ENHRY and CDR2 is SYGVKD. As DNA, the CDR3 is TGTGCCAGCTCCAGGGACTACTACTACGAGCAGTACTTC. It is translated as CASSRDYYYEQYF.